This T cell receptor beta chain comes out of a study of T cells in narcolepsy. Some clones are missing from TCRdb's copy, which holds only in-frame ones; the method was immunoSEQ multiplex PCR. Of some 25,000 clones listed, roughly 85% are singletons. The V end was cut by 10 bases, the J end by 1 base, with 10 bases between. Germline V gene data show CDR1 as MNHEY and CDR2 as SVGAGI. The CDR3 runs 12 residues. The rearrangement uses TRBV6-5 and TRBJ1-1; D is undetermined. The clonotype was recovered from a human donor in good health. Sequenced material: memory (CD45RA-) CD4+ T cells from blood. The CDR3 sequence is CATLKENTEAFF. CDR3 sequence (DNA): TGTGCCACCCTTAAGGAGAACACTGAAGCTTTCTTT.